This T cell receptor (beta chain) was observed in a study of shared T cell receptors in the human thymus. This CDR3 has 14 residues. Trimming took 2 bases from V and 5 from J, leaving 13 bases between them. From germline, CDR1 is SGHRS and CDR2 YFSETQ. Clones were read by immunoSEQ multiplex PCR, and TCRdb kept only the in-frame ones, dropping some. Here the sample spans about 660,000 clones, approximately 88% being singletons. These same data were also listed under a study on human thymus T cells. That study adds: Donors were healthy Finnish babies undergoing corrective operations for congenital heart defects. Thymus tissue for the work was resected from patients undergoing corrective heart surgery. Thymic and blood repertoires seemed to favor certain V and J genes. Highly overlapping thymic repertoires in unrelated individuals were reported by related research.

The sequenced sample consisted of thymocytes. The chain carries TRBV5-1 and TRBJ2-5, with unresolved D. The TCR sequence derives from a boy younger than two with a congenital heart defect. In nucleotides, the CDR3 is TGCGCCAGCAGCTTCCGGAGTCCCGGGGAGACCCAGTACTTC. This translates into CASSFRSPGETQYF.